This TCR beta chain was captured by sequencing in a study of cytomegalovirus exposure and HLA in healthy donors. Overall study findings and caveats: An analysis was carried out later, and it reportedly showed fewer N-insertions in an Asian-associated ancestry cluster than the approximately 660-donor mean. The authors assumed roughly uniform sequencing depth across donors for presence/absence analyses. Certain sequence variants were highly shared and formed a cluster, and this cluster was likely a sequencing artifact. Some V segments, including TRBV6-2 and TRBV6-3, were excluded as indistinguishable.

This CDR3 is 16 amino acids long. CDR1 is SGHRS, CDR2 YFSETQ, per germline. V was cut by 2 bases and J by 6 bases, with 17 bases left in between. This clone has only a few counts. No antigen is known for it. PCR involved 60 Vbeta and 13 Jbeta primers. Repertoires were generated with immunoSEQ multiplex PCR, while TCRdb's copy carries only in-frame clones and drops some. The sample comprises about 170,000 clones, 71% of which are singletons, and approximately 1.5% rests with the top ten. The gene calls are TRBV5-1 and TRBJ2-2, with D perhaps TRBD2 (5 bases). The sequence was collected from a girl aged 5-17 years in good health and CMV-seronegative. Sequencing was carried out using PBMCs. CDR3: CASSFTGDGLAGELFF. DNA of the CDR3: TGCGCCAGCAGCTTCACCGGGGATGGGTTAGCCGGGGAGCTGTTTTTT. Supplemented by reference TRBV5-1 and TRBJ2-2, the full variable domain reads KAGVTQTPRYLIKTRGQQVTLSCSPISGHRSVSWYQQTPGQGLQFLFEYFSETQRNKGNFPGRFSGRQFSNSRSEMNVSTLELGDSALYLCASSFTGDGLAGELFFGEGSRLTVL.